The T cell receptor beta chain described here comes from a study of technical replicates of blood from a few donors listed by TCRdb under 2017. Regarding this clone: Its antigen remains undetermined. There are no base qualities to consult, and no much larger clone falls within one base.

Taken from cysteine to phenylalanine, the CDR3 has 12 residues. The DNA shown is the 36-base CDR3, in frame from base 1. CDR1 is given as SGHTA and CDR2 as FQGTGA, both from the germline V gene. V lost 5 bases and J lost 4 bases; the stretch between them is 7 bases long. Library creation used the immunoSEQ multiplex PCR assay. Drawn from immuneACCESS, this table holds only the in-frame rearrangements with V and J called that TCRdb kept. Clones are partly lost; checked studies trace under half to an unresolved V gene and leave the rest unexplained. The sample table lists roughly 48,000 clones, roughly 90% of them with a count of one. The ten largest make up roughly 3.9% of the sample.

The source of this sequence is a human donor in good health. Some clones in this sample may be carry-over from other donors' samples. What was sequenced was PBMCs. The V gene is TRBV7-3 and the J gene is TRBJ2-3; too little of a D gene remains to name it. DNA sequence: TGTGCCAGCAGCGGAGAGGCAGATACGCAGTATTTT. It translates as CASSGEADTQYF.